These 19 T cell receptor beta chains came from one sample sequenced in a study of cytomegalovirus exposure and HLA in healthy donors. Amplification used 60 Vbeta primers and 13 Jbeta primers. Data came from immunoSEQ multiplex PCR; TCRdb stores just in-frame clones and leaves some out. The sample contains approximately 290,000 clones, about 80% of which appear only once. Sample: PBMCs. Source of these receptors: a girl aged 2 to 9 in good health and CMV-seronegative.

This rearrangement joins TRBV9 to TRBJ1-1; D gene ambiguous. The CDR3 is 16 amino acids. Germline V CDR1 and CDR2: SGDLS, YYNGEE. V was shortened by 4 bases and J by 4 bases, with 20 bases between the two germline ends. CDR3 in DNA: TGTGCCAGCAGCCCTAGGGAGACACTCATGGGCACTGAAGCTTTCTTT. Encoded protein: CASSPRETLMGTEAFF. The full variable domain, its missing parts supplied by reference TRBV9 and TRBJ1-1, is DSGVTQTPKHLITATGQRVTLRCSPRSGDLSVYWYQQSLDQGLQFLIQYYNGEERAKGNILERFSAQQFPDLHSELNLSSLELGDSALYFCASSPRETLMGTEAFFGQGTRLTVV.

The rearrangement links TRBV5-6 to TRBJ2-7, with unresolved D. V dropped 0 bases and J dropped 7 bases, with 5 bases sitting between them. The CDR3 spans 11 residues. In germline, CDR1 is SGHDT, CDR2 YYEEEE. CDR3 nucleotides: TGTGCCAGCAGCTTGGCTCGGGAGCAGTACTTC. Residues: CASSLAREQYF.

This clone has just a few counts. The V call is TRBV2, the J call TRBJ1-6, with TRBD1 identical over 9 bases. The CDR3 is made up of 16 amino acids. Per the germline V gene, CDR1 is SNHLY and CDR2 is FYNNEI. The junction had 10 bases not matched to a gene; V was cut back by 6 bases and J by 7 bases. CDR3 nucleotide sequence: TGTGCCAGCAGGGCCTCCCGGGACAGGGTAAATTCACCCCTCCACTTT. This translates into CASRASRDRVNSPLHF.

The chain uses TRBV7-2 and TRBJ1-5, with a weak D call TRBD1 (5 bases). V lost 2 bases and J 4 bases, leaving 9 bases between the germline ends. The CDR3 runs to 14 residues. Per the germline V gene, CDR1 is SGHTA and CDR2 is FQGNSA. CDR3 DNA sequence: TGTGCCAGCAGCTTACGGTCAGGGAATCAGCCCCAGCATTTT. Translating gives CASSLRSGNQPQHF.

The V gene is TRBV2, the J gene TRBJ2-1, with 12 bases aligning to TRBD2. The trim removed 4 bases at V and 11 bases at J, leaving 9 bases unmatched. The CDR3 extends over 15 amino acids. Germline lookup yields CDR1 SNHLY and CDR2 FYNNEI. CDR3 DNA sequence: TGTGCCAGCAGTGCCGGTCTAGCGGGGGGGGGCAAGCAGTTCTTC. Amino acids: CASSAGLAGGGKQFF. The whole variable domain, remainder taken from reference TRBV2 and TRBJ2-1, is EPEVTQTPSHQVTQMGQEVILRCVPISNHLYFYWYRQILGQKVEFLVSFYNNEISEKSEIFDDQFSVERPDGSNFTLKIRSTKLEDSAMYFCASSAGLAGGGKQFFGPGTRLTVL.

The chain is built from TRBV21-1 and TRBJ1-2; the D call TRBD1 from the table was never checked on the DNA. TRBV21-1 is labeled a pseudogene. The CDR3 consists of 13 residues. The CDR3 DNA reads TGTGCCAGCAGCGCCGACAGGGGTTATGGCTACACCTTC. Its translation is CASSADRGYGYTF.

V gene TRBV19 combines with J gene TRBJ2-3; 9 bases match TRBD2. This CDR3 spans 15 amino acids. The ends lost 4 bases at V and 3 bases at J; junction bases unmatched: 5. From germline, CDR1 is LNHDA and CDR2 SQIVND (reference sequence). Written as DNA, the CDR3 is TGTGCCAGTAGTAAAGTGGGACTAGCTACAGATACGCAGTATTTT. It yields the protein CASSKVGLATDTQYF.

The chain employs TRBV7-6 and TRBJ2-1; 8 bases fit TRBD2. Germline CDR1 is SGHVS and CDR2 is FNYEAQ. With V trimmed by 2 bases and J by 5 bases, 2 bases remained unmatched. The CDR3 contains 14 residues. For the CDR3, the DNA is TGTGCCAGCAGCTTATCACTAGCGGACAATGAGCAGTTCTTC. Encoded protein: CASSLSLADNEQFF.

The CDR3 DNA reads TGTGCCAGCAGTAGGACTCGCGGTCTCTACGAGCAGTACTTC. It is translated as CASSRTRGLYEQYF. The chain is built from TRBV27 and TRBJ2-7; D perhaps matches TRBD2 (5 bases). CDR1 MNHEY and CDR2 SMNVEV come from the germline V gene (reference sequence). The CDR3 sequence is 14 residues long. The V and J ends lost 5 bases and 3 bases respectively, with 14 bases between them.

The chain couples TRBV30 to TRBJ2-1, with D possibly TRBD2 on 6 matching bases. Trimming left V 5 bases short and J 7 bases short, with 12 bases between. The CDR3 is 12 amino acids. Germline V lookup: CDR1 GTSNPN, CDR2 SVGIG (reference sequence). The CDR3 DNA reads TGTGCCTGGGCATGGACTAAAAATGAGCAGTTCTTC. This gives the protein CAWAWTKNEQFF. The full variable domain, rest sourced from reference TRBV30 and TRBJ2-1, is SQTIHQWPATLVQPVGSPLSLECTVEGTSNPNLYWYRQAAGRGLQLLFYSVGIGQISSEVPQNLSASRPQDRQFILSSKKLLLSDSGFYLCAWAWTKNEQFFGPGTRLTVL.

The rearrangement uses TRBV7-9 and TRBJ2-5; 10 bases are shared with TRBD2. The germline V gene encodes CDR1 SEHNR and CDR2 FQNEAQ (reference sequence). Unmatched junction bases numbered 5, after V lost 4 bases and J lost 3 bases. The CDR3 has 15 amino acids. CDR3 sequence: CASSSTLAGKETQYF. The CDR3 DNA follows: TGTGCCAGCAGCTCAACACTAGCGGGGAAAGAGACCCAGTACTTC. The whole variable domain, filled in from reference TRBV7-9 and TRBJ2-5, reads DTGVSQNPRHKITKRGQNVTFRCDPISEHNRLYWYRQTLGQGPEFLTYFQNEAQLEKSRLLSDRFSAERPKGSFSTLEIQRTEQGDSAMYLCASSSTLAGKETQYFGPGTRLLVL.

V and J are TRBV6-1 and TRBJ2-5; TRBD2 is a possible D gene (6 bases). The CDR3 runs 13 residues. The ends were cut back, 10 bases at V and 4 bases at J, with 16 bases in the middle. CDR1 is MNHNS and CDR2 is SASEGT in the germline V gene. CDR3 in DNA: TGTGCCACGCAACTAGCCGGGGGAGAGACCCAGTACTTC. Protein: CATQLAGGETQYF.

The chain is built from TRBV20-1 and TRBJ2-1; possibly TRBD2 for D (5 bases). V was pared by 1 base and J by 7 bases, with 5 bases between. Germline lookup yields CDR1 DFQATT and CDR2 SNEGSKA (reference sequence). The length of the CDR3 is 11 residues. CDR3 amino acids: CSARGENEQFF. In nucleotides, the CDR3 is TGCAGTGCTAGAGGGGAGAATGAGCAGTTCTTC.

This clone was seen more than once but under ten times. The V call is TRBV6-6, the J call TRBJ2-7; the D is unclear. Germline lookup yields CDR1 MNHNY and CDR2 SVGAGI (reference sequence). Trimming took 3 bases from V and 3 from J, leaving 15 bases between them. This CDR3 has 15 amino acids. The CDR3 loop is CASSYPTSGFYEQYF. CDR3 in DNA: TGTGCCAGCAGTTATCCCACATCTGGTTTCTACGAGCAGTACTTC.

About this clone itself: The sample has other DNA sequences that encode this CDR3 too. The CDR3 region has the DNA TGTGCCAGCTCACCGCCGGGCACAGATACGCAGTATTTT. It yields the protein CASSPPGTDTQYF. The V call is TRBV18, the J call TRBJ2-3; no firm D call. The germline gives CDR1 KGHSH, CDR2 LQKENI. CDR3 length: 13 amino acids. Trimming stripped 3 bases from V and 1 base from J, with 5 bases between.

The chain carries TRBV4-1 and TRBJ2-1, with 9 bases lining up with TRBD2. V lost 1 base and J lost 7; bases outside the gene matches: 5. The CDR3 runs 15 residues. The germline V gene has CDR1 MGHRA and CDR2 YSYEKL. The CDR3 here is CASSQVGLAGNEQFF. The CDR3 nucleotides are TGCGCCAGCAGCCAAGTTGGCCTAGCGGGGAATGAGCAGTTCTTC.

Remarks on this clone: Germline and junction disagree at one end, which may indicate a read error. J is TRBJ2-3 and V is TRBV5-1, with a tentative D call TRBD1 (6 bases). The CDR3 extends over 13 amino acids. CDR1 is SGHRS, CDR2 YFSETQ, per germline. As DNA, the CDR3 is TGCGCCAGCAGCTCTAATGACAGGATCCTACTCGATTTT. Its protein product is CASSSNDRILLDF.

Notes on this clone: Its ends do not fully match the called genes, so a read error is possible. The V and J genes are TRBV28 and TRBJ1-2; perhaps TRBD1 as D (5 bases). CDR1 and CDR2 from the germline V gene are MDHEN and SYDVKM. This CDR3 contains 13 residues. CDR3 sequence reads: CASSPSRGSSLLF. The CDR3 DNA reads as TGTGCCAGCAGTCCATCTAGGGGCAGCAGCCTCCTTTTC.

The chain carries TRBV6-5 and TRBJ2-1; 9 nucleotides agree with TRBD2. CDR3 length: 15 amino acids. V dropped 0 bases and J dropped 9; count of bases not matched to a gene: 6. Germline V gene sequence: CDR1 MNHEY, CDR2 SVGAGI. The CDR3 region is CASSYSGGRAGEQFF. DNA of the CDR3: TGTGCCAGCAGTTACTCCGGCGGGAGGGCCGGTGAGCAGTTCTTC.